The following is a TCR beta chain sequence with its context. Its cognate antigen is unknown. This specimen comes from a study of beta chain features in type 1 diabetes. Findings and caveats of the study: All four CD4+ subsets of Type 1 diabetes patients contained TCRB CDR3s that were moderately but significantly shorter. Cells with high TCR expression could be over-represented when cDNA is sequenced.

Trimming cost V 2 bases and J 5 bases, with 11 bases left between them. This CDR3 is 14 amino acids long. Germline values: CDR1 SGHTA, CDR2 FQGNSA. Sequenced material consisted of expressed TCRB transcripts (all of the isolated RNA was reverse transcribed). Repertoires were generated with immunoSEQ multiplex PCR, while TCRdb's copy carries only in-frame clones and drops some. The repertoire holds 200,000 to 300,000 clones, with approximately 11% as singletons. J is TRBJ2-3 and V is TRBV7-2, with D maybe TRBD2 (6 bases). The clonotype comes from a man aged 25-45 years with type 1 diabetes. Sequencing was carried out using naive CD4+ T cells from blood. The CDR3 reads CASSLRGIGDTQYF. The CDR3 DNA follows: TGTGCCAGCAGCTTACGGGGGATAGGAGATACGCAGTATTTT.